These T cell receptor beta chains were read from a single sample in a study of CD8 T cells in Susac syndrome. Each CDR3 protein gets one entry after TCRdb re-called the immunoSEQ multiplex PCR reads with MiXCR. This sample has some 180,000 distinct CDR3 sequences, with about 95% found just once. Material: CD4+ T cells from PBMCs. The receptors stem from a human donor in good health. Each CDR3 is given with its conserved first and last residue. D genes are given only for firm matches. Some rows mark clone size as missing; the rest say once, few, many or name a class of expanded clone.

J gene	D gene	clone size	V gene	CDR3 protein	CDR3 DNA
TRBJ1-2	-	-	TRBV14	CASSQVGADGYTF	TGTGCCAGCAGCCAAGTGGGGGCGGATGGCTACACCTTC
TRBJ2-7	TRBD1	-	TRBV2	CASPRTGVHEQYF	TGTGCCAGCCCCCGGACAGGGGTCCACGAGCAGTACTTC
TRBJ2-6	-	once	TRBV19	CASASGPGANVLTF	TGTGCCAGTGCGTCGGGACCTGGGGCCAACGTCCTGACTTTC
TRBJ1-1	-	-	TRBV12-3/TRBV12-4	CASSPYYTEAFF	TGTGCCAGCAGTCCCTATTACACTGAAGCTTTCTTT
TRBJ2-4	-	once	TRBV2	CASSLYITLNQYF	TGTGCCAGCAGTCTTTACATCACCTTAAATCAGTACTTC
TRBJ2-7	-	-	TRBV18	CASSPSDTIYEQYF	TGTGCCAGCTCACCCTCGGACACGATCTACGAGCAGTACTTC
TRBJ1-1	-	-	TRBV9	CASSVSPNTEAFF	TGTGCCAGCAGCGTATCCCCCAACACTGAAGCTTTCTTT
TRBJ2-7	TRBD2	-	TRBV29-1	CSAHGTSGGYEQYF	TGCAGCGCCCACGGGACTAGCGGGGGCTACGAGCAGTACTTC
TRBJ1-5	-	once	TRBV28	CASSLGPADQPQHF	TGTGCCAGCAGTTTAGGACCAGCGGACCAGCCCCAGCATTTT
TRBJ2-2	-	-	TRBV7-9	CASRRGTGELFF	TGTGCCAGCAGGCGGGGCACCGGGGAGCTGTTTTTT
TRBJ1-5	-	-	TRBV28	CASSLGQDNQPQHF	TGTGCCAGCAGTTTGGGGCAGGACAATCAGCCCCAGCATTTT
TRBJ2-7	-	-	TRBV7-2	CASSFKQGGLDEQYF	TGTGCCAGCAGCTTTAAACAGGGCGGCTTGGACGAGCAGTACTTC
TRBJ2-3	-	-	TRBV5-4	CASSLGTDTDTQYF	TGTGCCAGCAGCTTGGGGACAGACACAGATACGCAGTATTTT
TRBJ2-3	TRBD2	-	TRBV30	CAWTRLAASTDTQYF	TGTGCCTGGACCCGACTAGCGGCTAGCACAGATACGCAGTATTTT
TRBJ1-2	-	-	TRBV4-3	CASSQDFASRGSYTF	TGCGCCAGCAGCCAAGATTTTGCCTCCCGAGGGAGCTACACCTTC
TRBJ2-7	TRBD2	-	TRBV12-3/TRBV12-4	CASSSRGLGTYEQYF	TGTGCCAGCAGTAGCCGTGGACTAGGCACCTACGAGCAGTACTTC
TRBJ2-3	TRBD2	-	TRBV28	CATLAGVTDTQYF	TGTGCCACCCTAGCGGGGGTCACAGATACGCAGTATTTT
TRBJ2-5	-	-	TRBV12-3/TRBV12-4	CASSSVGTKETQYF	TGTGCCAGCAGTTCGGTTGGGACAAAAGAGACCCAGTACTTC
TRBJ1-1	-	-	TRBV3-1	CASSPNEDSRAFF	TGTGCCAGCAGCCCCAACGAGGACAGTCGAGCTTTCTTT
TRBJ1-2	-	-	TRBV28	CASSDGYTF	TGTGCCAGCAGTGATGGCTACACCTTC
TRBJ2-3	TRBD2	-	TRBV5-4	CASSSGLAGPTDTQYF	TGTGCCAGCAGCTCGGGACTAGCGGGGCCCACAGATACGCAGTATTTT
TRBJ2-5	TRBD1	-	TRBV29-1	CSVEGTGGQETQYF	TGCAGCGTTGAAGGGACAGGGGGTCAAGAGACCCAGTACTTC
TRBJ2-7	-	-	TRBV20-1	CSAQPGVREQYF	TGCAGTGCCCAGCCCGGGGTTCGCGAGCAGTACTTC
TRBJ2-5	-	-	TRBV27	CASSPEPGDRAQETQYF	TGTGCCAGCAGTCCGGAACCGGGGGATCGTGCGCAAGAGACCCAGTACTTC
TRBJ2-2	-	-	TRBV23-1	CASSQVWGSDTGELFF	TGCGCCAGCAGTCAAGTGTGGGGAAGTGACACCGGGGAGCTGTTTTTT
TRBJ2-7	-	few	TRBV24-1	CATSDRVSYEQYF	TGTGCCACCAGTGATCGGGTCTCCTACGAGCAGTACTTC
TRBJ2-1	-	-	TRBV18	CASSPRGLDGNEQFF	TGTGCCAGCTCTCCCCGGGGACTCGACGGCAATGAGCAGTTCTTC
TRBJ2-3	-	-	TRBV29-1	CSAEEGSDTQYF	TGCAGCGCCGAGGAGGGCTCAGATACGCAGTATTTT
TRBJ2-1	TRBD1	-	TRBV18	CASSQTGVPEQFF	TGTGCCAGCTCACAGACAGGGGTCCCTGAGCAGTTCTTC
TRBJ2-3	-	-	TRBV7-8	CASSLRTGTDTQYF	TGTGCCAGCAGCCTCCGGACGGGGACAGATACGCAGTATTTT
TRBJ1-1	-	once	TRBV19	CASSITSENTEAFF	TGTGCCAGTAGTATCACCTCGGAGAACACTGAAGCTTTCTTT
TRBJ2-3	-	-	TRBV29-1	CSVEDEETITDTQYF	TGCAGCGTTGAAGATGAGGAGACTATCACAGATACGCAGTATTTT
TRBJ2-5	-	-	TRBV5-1	CASSLKTDTQETQYF	TGCGCCAGCAGCTTGAAGACCGACACACAAGAGACCCAGTACTTC
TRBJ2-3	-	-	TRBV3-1	CASSRVYMTRTDTQYF	TGTGCCAGCAGCCGGGTATACATGACCCGCACAGATACGCAGTATTTT
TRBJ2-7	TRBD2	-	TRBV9	CASSGPTSGSYEQYF	TGTGCCAGCAGCGGCCCCACTAGCGGGTCCTACGAGCAGTACTTC
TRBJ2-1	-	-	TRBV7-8	CASSSPSAGRPSYNEQFF	TGTGCCAGCAGCTCCCCATCTGCCGGGAGACCCTCCTACAATGAGCAGTTCTTC